Each of the 11 T cell receptor beta chains below was sequenced from the same sample in a study of T cell responses to AZD1222 COVID-19 vaccine. Data came from immunoSEQ multiplex PCR; TCRdb stores just in-frame clones and leaves some out. The repertoire holds some 60,000 clones, about three quarters seen once, with roughly 4% in the top ten. The sample in question was peripheral blood, obtained 28 days after the second AZD1222 dose. The receptors were sampled from an adult who received the AZD1222 COVID-19 vaccine.

A few counts support this clone. The genes are TRBV2 and TRBJ1-2; D unclear. CDR3 length: 14 amino acids. CDR1 is SNHLY and CDR2 is FYNNEI in the germline V gene. Trimming removed 1 base at V and 0 bases at J, with 6 bases between. The CDR3 sequence: CASSEDTSNYGYTF. Written as DNA, the CDR3 is TGTGCCAGCAGTGAAGACACTTCTAACTATGGCTACACCTTC. Looking up the rest from reference TRBV2 and TRBJ1-2 gives the full variable domain: EPEVTQTPSHQVTQMGQEVILRCVPISNHLYFYWYRQILGQKVEFLVSFYNNEISEKSEIFDDQFSVERPDGSNFTLKIRSTKLEDSAMYFCASSEDTSNYGYTFGSGTRLTVV.

V gene TRBV15 combines with J gene TRBJ2-3; 7 bases map to TRBD2. CDR3 length: 15 residues. Trimming removed 3 bases from V and 0 bases from J; junction bases left unmatched: 3. CDR1 LNHNV and CDR2 YYDKDF come from the germline V gene (reference sequence). In nucleotides, the CDR3 is TGTGCCACCAGCAGGGTGGGGGGGAGCACAGATACGCAGTATTTT. Translated: CATSRVGGSTDTQYF.

The rearrangement joins TRBV6-5 to TRBJ1-5, with D possibly TRBD1 on 6 matching bases. This CDR3 region has 14 residues. With 3 bases removed from V and 5 bases from J, the gap between germline ends came to 11 bases. The germline gives CDR1 MNHEY, CDR2 SVGAGI. The chain's CDR3 is CASSYGRQDQPQHF. DNA for the CDR3: TGTGCCAGCAGTTATGGCCGACAGGATCAGCCCCAGCATTTT.

The chain links TRBV19 to TRBJ1-2; TRBD1 matches 7 bases. V lost 7 bases, J lost 8 bases, and 19 bases stayed unmatched. The CDR3 extends over 16 amino acids. The germline V gene encodes CDR1 LNHDA and CDR2 SQIVND (reference sequence). Here the CDR3 DNA reads TGTGCCAGTAAAGACTCCCCCGGGACAGCCTTGGGCGGCTACACCTTC. This sequence encodes CASKDSPGTALGGYTF. Supplemented by reference TRBV19 and TRBJ1-2, the full variable domain reads DGGITQSPKYLFRKEGQNVTLSCEQNLNHDAMYWYRQDPGQGLRLIYYSQIVNDFQKGDIAEGYSVSREKKESFPLTVTSAQKNPTAFYLCASKDSPGTALGGYTFGSGTRLTVV.

Only a few counts were recorded for this clone. CDR3 loop: CASSESGGAGASGYTF. The CDR3 nucleotides read TGCGCCAGCAGTGAGTCTGGTGGGGCAGGGGCTTCTGGCTACACCTTC. This chain joins TRBV10-2 and TRBJ1-2; tentatively, D is TRBD1 (6 bases). The CDR3 runs 16 residues. Germline CDR1 WSHSY, CDR2 SAAADI. Trimming took 0 bases from V and 7 from J, leaving 18 bases between them.

The table lists this clone with a few counts. The chain joins TRBV3-1 (or the pseudogene TRBV3-2) to TRBJ1-3; perhaps TRBD1 as D (5 bases). V lost 4 bases and J lost 0, with 13 bases in between. In germline, CDR1 is LGHDT, CDR2 YNNKEL (reference sequence). There are 16 residues in the CDR3. CDR3 amino acids: CASSPNWGDSGNTIYF. CDR3 DNA: TGTGCCAGCAGCCCCAACTGGGGCGACTCTGGAAACACCATATATTTT.

The V call is TRBV7-9, the J call TRBJ2-1; no clear D gene. Germline V gene lookup returns CDR1 SEHNR and CDR2 FQNEAQ (reference sequence). The V end lost 3 bases, the J end lost 2 bases, and 8 bases lay between the germline ends. This CDR3 contains 14 residues. CDR3 nucleotide sequence: TGTGCCAGCAGCTTTTACACCACCTACAATGAGCAGTTCTTC. It specifies CASSFYTTYNEQFF.

The chain combines TRBV7-6 with TRBJ2-1, with 11 bases aligning to TRBD2. The V gene's germline CDR1 is SGHVS and CDR2 FNYEAQ. J lost 4 bases, V lost 5 bases, and 10 bases had no gene match. The length of the CDR3 is 17 residues. In DNA form, the CDR3 reads TGTGCCAGCAGCCAAGGACTAGCGGGCTTCTCTTACAATGAGCAGTTCTTC. It is translated as CASSQGLAGFSYNEQFF.

The CDR3 sequence: CASSLGQNTGELFF. The CDR3 DNA follows: TGTGCCAGCAGCTTAGGACAGAACACCGGGGAGCTGTTTTTT. The chain has TRBV7-7 and TRBJ2-2; D is unresolved. CDR3 length equals 14 residues. V lost 1 base and J 1 base, leaving 4 bases between the germline ends. The germline CDR1 and CDR2 sequences are SSHAT and FNYEAQ (reference sequence).

The rearrangement uses TRBV2 and TRBJ2-7, with 7 bases identical to TRBD1. V was clipped by 5 bases and J by 7 bases; unmatched bases: 11. There are 14 residues in the CDR3. The germline V gene encodes CDR1 SNHLY and CDR2 FYNNEI. The CDR3 is CASSYTGVSWEQYF. CDR3 DNA: TGTGCCAGCAGTTACACAGGGGTGTCATGGGAGCAGTACTTC.

The J gene is TRBJ2-7, the V gene TRBV3-1 (or the pseudogene TRBV3-2); D possibly corresponds to TRBD1 (5 bases). The CDR3 covers 14 residues. Germline V lookup: CDR1 LGHDT, CDR2 YNNKEL (reference sequence). With 0 bases removed from V and 9 bases from J, the gap between germline ends came to 15 bases. The CDR3 protein is CASSQDLRASGQYF. In nucleotides, the CDR3 is TGTGCCAGCAGCCAAGATCTCAGGGCTTCAGGGCAGTACTTC.